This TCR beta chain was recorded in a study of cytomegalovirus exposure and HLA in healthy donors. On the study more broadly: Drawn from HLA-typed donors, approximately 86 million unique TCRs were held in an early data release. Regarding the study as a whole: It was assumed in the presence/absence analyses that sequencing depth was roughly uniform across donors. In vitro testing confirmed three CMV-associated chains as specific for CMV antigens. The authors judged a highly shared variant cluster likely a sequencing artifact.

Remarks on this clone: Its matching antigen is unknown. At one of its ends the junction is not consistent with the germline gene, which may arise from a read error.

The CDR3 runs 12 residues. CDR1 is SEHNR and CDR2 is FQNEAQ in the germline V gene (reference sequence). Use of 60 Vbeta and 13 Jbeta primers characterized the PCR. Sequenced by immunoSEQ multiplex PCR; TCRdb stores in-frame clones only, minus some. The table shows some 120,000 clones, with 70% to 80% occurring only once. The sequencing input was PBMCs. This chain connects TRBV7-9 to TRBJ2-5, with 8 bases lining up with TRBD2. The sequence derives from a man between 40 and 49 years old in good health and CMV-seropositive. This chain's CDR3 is CASRLTSGACHF. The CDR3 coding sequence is TGTGCCAGCAGATTAACTAGCGGCGCGTGTCACTTC. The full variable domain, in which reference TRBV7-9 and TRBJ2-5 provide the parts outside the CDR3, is DTGVSQNPRHKITKRGQNVTFRCDPISEHNRLYWYRQTLGQGPEFLTYFQNEAQLEKSRLLSDRFSAERPKGSFSTLEIQRTEQGDSAMYLCASRLTSGACHFGPGTRLLVL.